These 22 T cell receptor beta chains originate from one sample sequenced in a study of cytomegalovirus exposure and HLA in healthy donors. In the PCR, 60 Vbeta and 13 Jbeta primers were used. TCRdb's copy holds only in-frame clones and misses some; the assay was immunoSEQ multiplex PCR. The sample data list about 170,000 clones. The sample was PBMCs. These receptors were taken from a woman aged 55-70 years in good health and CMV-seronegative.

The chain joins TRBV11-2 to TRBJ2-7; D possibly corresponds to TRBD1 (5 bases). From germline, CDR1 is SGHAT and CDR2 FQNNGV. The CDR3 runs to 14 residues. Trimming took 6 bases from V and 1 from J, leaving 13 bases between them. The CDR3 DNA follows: TGTGCCAGCAGTCGACAGTCTCTGTCCTACGAGCAGTACTTC. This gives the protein CASSRQSLSYEQYF.

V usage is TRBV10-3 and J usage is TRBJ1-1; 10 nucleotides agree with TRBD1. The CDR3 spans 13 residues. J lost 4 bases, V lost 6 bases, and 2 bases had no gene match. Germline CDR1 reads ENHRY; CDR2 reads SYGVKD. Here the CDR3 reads CAIRRTGGTEAFF. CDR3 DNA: TGTGCCATCAGGAGGACAGGGGGCACTGAAGCTTTCTTT.

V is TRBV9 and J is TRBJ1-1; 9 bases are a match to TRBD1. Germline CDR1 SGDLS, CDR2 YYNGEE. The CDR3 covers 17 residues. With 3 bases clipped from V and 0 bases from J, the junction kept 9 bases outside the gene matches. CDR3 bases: TGTGCCAGCAGCGCGGGACAGGGTTTTTGGATGAACACTGAAGCTTTCTTT. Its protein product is CASSAGQGFWMNTEAFF.

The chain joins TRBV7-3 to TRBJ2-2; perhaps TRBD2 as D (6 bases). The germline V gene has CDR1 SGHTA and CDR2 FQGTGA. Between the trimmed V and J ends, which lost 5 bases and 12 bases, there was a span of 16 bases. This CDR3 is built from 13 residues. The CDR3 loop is CASSQGGAEKLFF. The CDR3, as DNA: TGTGCCAGCAGCCAAGGAGGGGCGGAGAAGCTGTTTTTT.

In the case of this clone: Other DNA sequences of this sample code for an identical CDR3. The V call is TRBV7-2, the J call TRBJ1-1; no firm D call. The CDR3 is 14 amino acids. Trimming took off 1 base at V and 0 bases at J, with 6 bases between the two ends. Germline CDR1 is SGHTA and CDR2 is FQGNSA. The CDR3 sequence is CASSLGQLNTEAFF. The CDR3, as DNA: TGTGCCAGCAGCTTAGGGCAGTTGAACACTGAAGCTTTCTTT.

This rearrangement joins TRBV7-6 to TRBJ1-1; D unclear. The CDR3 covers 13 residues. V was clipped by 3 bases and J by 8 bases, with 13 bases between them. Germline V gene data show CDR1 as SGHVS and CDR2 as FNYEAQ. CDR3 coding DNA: TGTGCCAGCAGCTTTAGCCACGTTGGGGAAGCTTTCTTT. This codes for CASSFSHVGEAFF. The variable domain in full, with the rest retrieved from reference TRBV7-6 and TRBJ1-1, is GAGVSQSPRYKVTKRGQDVALRCDPISGHVSLYWYRQALGQGPEFLTYFNYEAQQDKSGLPNDRFSAERPEGSISTLTIQRTEQRDSAMYRCASSFSHVGEAFFGQGTRLTVV.

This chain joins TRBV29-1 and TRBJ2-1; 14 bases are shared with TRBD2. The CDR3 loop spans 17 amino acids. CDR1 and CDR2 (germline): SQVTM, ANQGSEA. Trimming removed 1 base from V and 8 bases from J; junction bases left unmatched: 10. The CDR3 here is CSVEGLAGGPIPYEQFF. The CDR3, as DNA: TGCAGCGTTGAAGGACTAGCGGGAGGGCCAATTCCCTATGAGCAGTTCTTC.

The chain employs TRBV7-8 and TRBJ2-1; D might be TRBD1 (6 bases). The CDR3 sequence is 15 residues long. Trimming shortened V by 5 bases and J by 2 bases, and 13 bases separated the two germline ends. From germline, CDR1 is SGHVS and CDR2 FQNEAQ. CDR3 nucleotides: TGTGCCAGCAGCCAACAGGGTTGGGCCTACAATGAGCAGTTCTTC. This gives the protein CASSQQGWAYNEQFF.

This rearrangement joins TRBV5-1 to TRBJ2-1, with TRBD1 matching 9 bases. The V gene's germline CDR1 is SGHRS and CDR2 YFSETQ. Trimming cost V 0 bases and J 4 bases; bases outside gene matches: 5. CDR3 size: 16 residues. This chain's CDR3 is CASSLGAGTGYNEQFF. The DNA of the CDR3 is TGCGCCAGCAGCTTGGGAGCCGGGACAGGGTACAATGAGCAGTTCTTC.

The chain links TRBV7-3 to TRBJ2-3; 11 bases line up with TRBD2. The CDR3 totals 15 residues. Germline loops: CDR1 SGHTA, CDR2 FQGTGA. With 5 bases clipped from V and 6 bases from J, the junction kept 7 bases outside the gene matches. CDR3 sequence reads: CASSTSSSGRDTQYF. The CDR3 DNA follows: TGTGCCAGCAGCACTTCCTCTAGCGGGAGGGATACGCAGTATTTT.

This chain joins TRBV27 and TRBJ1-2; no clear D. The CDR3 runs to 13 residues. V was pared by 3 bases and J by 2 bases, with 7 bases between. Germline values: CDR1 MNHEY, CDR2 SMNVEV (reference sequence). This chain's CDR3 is CASSFSRNYGYTF. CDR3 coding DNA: TGTGCCAGCAGTTTCAGCAGGAACTATGGCTACACCTTC.

CDR3 in amino acids: CASSLGAGSGDTEAFF. DNA of the CDR3: TGCGCCAGCAGCTTGGGGGCAGGGAGCGGGGACACTGAAGCTTTCTTT. The chain employs TRBV5-1 and TRBJ1-1; D is possibly TRBD1 (5 bases). This CDR3 is 16 amino acids long. The V and J ends lost 0 bases and 3 bases respectively, with 15 bases between them. The germline gives CDR1 SGHRS, CDR2 YFSETQ.

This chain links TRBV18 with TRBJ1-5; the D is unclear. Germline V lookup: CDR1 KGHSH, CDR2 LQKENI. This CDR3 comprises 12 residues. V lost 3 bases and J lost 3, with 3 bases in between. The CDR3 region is CASSPNNQPQHF. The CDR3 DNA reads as TGTGCCAGCTCACCTAACAATCAGCCCCAGCATTTT. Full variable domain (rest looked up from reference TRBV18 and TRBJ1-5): NAGVMQNPRHLVRRRGQEARLRCSPMKGHSHVYWYRQLPEEGLKFMVYLQKENIIDESGMPKERFSAEFPKEGPSILRIQQVVRGDSAAYFCASSPNNQPQHFGDGTRLSIL.

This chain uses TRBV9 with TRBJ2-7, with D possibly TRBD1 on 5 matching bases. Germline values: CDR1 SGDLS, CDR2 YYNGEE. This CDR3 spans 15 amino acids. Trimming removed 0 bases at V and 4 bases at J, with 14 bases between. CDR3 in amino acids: CASSVAGAEWYEQYF. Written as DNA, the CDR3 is TGTGCCAGCAGCGTAGCTGGGGCGGAATGGTACGAGCAGTACTTC.

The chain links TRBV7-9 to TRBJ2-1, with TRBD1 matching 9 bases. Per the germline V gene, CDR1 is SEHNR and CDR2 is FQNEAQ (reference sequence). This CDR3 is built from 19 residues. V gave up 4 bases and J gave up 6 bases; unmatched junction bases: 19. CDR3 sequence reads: CASSSVPSVNPGQGNEQFF. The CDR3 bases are TGTGCCAGCAGCTCAGTCCCGAGTGTAAATCCGGGACAGGGCAATGAGCAGTTCTTC. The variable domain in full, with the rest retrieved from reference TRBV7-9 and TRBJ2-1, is DTGVSQNPRHKITKRGQNVTFRCDPISEHNRLYWYRQTLGQGPEFLTYFQNEAQLEKSRLLSDRFSAERPKGSFSTLEIQRTEQGDSAMYLCASSSVPSVNPGQGNEQFFGPGTRLTVL.

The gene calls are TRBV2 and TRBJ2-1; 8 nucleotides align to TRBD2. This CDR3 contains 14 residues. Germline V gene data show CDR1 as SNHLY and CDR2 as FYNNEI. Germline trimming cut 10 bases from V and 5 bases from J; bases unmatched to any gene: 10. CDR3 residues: CATGGTRSNNEQFF. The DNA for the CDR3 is TGTGCCACCGGTGGGACTAGGTCCAACAATGAGCAGTTCTTC.

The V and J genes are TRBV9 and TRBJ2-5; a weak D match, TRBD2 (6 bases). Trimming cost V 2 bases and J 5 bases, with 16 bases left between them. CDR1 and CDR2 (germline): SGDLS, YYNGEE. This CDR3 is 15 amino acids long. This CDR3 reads CASSVTGAGMETQYF. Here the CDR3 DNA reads TGTGCCAGCAGCGTGACCGGGGCGGGGATGGAGACCCAGTACTTC.

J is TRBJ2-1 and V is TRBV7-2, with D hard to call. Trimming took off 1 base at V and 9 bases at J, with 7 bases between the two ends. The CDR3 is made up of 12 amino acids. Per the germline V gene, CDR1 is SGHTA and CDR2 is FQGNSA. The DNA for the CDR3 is TGTGCCAGCAGCTTAGGGAGCCGTGAGCAGTTCTTC. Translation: CASSLGSREQFF.

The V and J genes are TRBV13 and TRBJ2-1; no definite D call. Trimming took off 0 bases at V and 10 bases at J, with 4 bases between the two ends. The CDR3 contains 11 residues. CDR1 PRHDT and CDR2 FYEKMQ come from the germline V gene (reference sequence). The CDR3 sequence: CASSLGLEQFF. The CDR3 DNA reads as TGTGCCAGCAGCTTAGGACTCGAGCAGTTCTTC.

Here the CDR3 DNA reads TGTGCCAGTAGTATTGGCAGAAATCAGCCCCAGCATTTT. It codes for CASSIGRNQPQHF. The chain joins TRBV19 to TRBJ1-5; D gene ambiguous. CDR1 and CDR2 (germline): LNHDA, SQIVND (reference sequence). The V and J ends lost 3 bases and 4 bases respectively, with 7 bases between them. The CDR3 runs to 13 residues.

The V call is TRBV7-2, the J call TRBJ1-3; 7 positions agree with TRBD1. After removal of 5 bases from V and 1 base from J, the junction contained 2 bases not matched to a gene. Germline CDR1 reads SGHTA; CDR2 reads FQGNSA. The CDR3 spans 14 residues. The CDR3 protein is CASSTDRSGNTIYF. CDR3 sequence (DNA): TGTGCCAGCAGCACGGACAGGTCTGGAAACACCATATATTTT.

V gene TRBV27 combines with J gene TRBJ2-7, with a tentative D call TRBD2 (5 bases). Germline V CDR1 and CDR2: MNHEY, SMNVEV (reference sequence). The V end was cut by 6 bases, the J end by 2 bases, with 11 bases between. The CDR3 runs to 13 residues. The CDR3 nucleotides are TGTGCCAGCAGCGGAGGTTGGACCTACGAGCAGTACTTC. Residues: CASSGGWTYEQYF.